These 17 T cell receptor beta chains came from one sample sequenced in a study of cytomegalovirus exposure and HLA in healthy donors. The PCR employed 60 Vbeta primers together with 13 Jbeta primers. Profiled with immunoSEQ multiplex PCR; TCRdb holds only in-frame clones, not every one. Seen here are under 170,000 clones, about 60% observed once, and the top ten hold 6% to 8.5%. What was sequenced was PBMCs. All receptors come from a woman aged 55-70 years in good health and CMV-seropositive.

CDR3 DNA sequence: TGTGCCAGCAGCCCACGGGGTCCTTCAACTTCTATCTATGGCTACACCTTC. Its translation: CASSPRGPSTSIYGYTF. This chain links TRBV7-2 with TRBJ1-2; D unresolved. V was shortened by 5 bases and J by 4 bases, with 23 bases between the two germline ends. The CDR3 contains 17 residues. The germline V gene has CDR1 SGHTA and CDR2 FQGNSA.

The V call is TRBV21-1, the J call TRBJ1-1; the D segment call TRBD1 is taken from the table without a DNA check. TRBV21-1 is classified as a pseudogene. The CDR3 extends over 15 amino acids. CDR3 sequence: CASSKSQAGNTEAFF. In nucleotides, the CDR3 is TGTGCCAGCAGCAAATCACAGGCCGGGAACACTGAAGCTTTCTTT.

This sequence joins TRBV7-2 and TRBJ1-4; D ambiguous. Germline-derived CDR1 and CDR2 are SGHTA and FQGNSA. The CDR3 has 15 residues. The germline V and J ends were trimmed by 1 base and 4 bases, with 10 bases remaining between them. The DNA for the CDR3 is TGTGCCAGCAGCTTAGGAGGGTTTGGTAATGAAAAACTGTTTTTT. Amino acids: CASSLGGFGNEKLFF.

CDR3 sequence (DNA): TGTGCCAGCAGCAAGGGGACAGGCAACTATGGCTACACCTTC. Amino acids: CASSKGTGNYGYTF. V usage is TRBV2 and J usage is TRBJ1-2; TRBD1 agrees at 8 bases. The CDR3 length is 14 residues. From germline, CDR1 is SNHLY and CDR2 FYNNEI. With V trimmed by 6 bases and J by 2 bases, 5 bases remained unmatched.

This clone occurred a few times. The chain recombines TRBV18 with TRBJ2-7, with 11 bases aligning to TRBD2. Trimming at V came to 0 bases and at J to 7 bases, leaving 8 bases not matched to a gene. This CDR3 contains 16 residues. CDR1 is KGHSH and CDR2 is LQKENI in the germline V gene. The CDR3 DNA sequence: TGTGCCAGCTCACCACCTAGCGGGAGGGCCGGTAGGGAGCAGTACTTC. This encodes CASSPPSGRAGREQYF.

The rearrangement joins TRBV12-5 to TRBJ1-5, with TRBD1 as a possible D gene (5 bases). With 7 bases removed from V and 5 bases from J, the gap between germline ends came to 12 bases. Germline V gene sequence: CDR1 LGHNT, CDR2 FRNRAP. The CDR3 runs to 13 residues. The CDR3 nucleotides read TGTGCTAGTGCCCGGGGGAGCGATCAGCCCCAGCATTTT. Protein sequence: CASARGSDQPQHF.

J is TRBJ2-3 and V is TRBV7-2, with D possibly TRBD2 on 5 matching bases. The CDR3 has 16 amino acids. The germline V gene encodes CDR1 SGHTA and CDR2 FQGNSA. Deletions cut 1 base from V and 4 bases from J, with 15 bases between. The CDR3: CASSLVAGSWSDTQYF. The CDR3 DNA follows: TGTGCCAGCAGCTTAGTGGCGGGTTCGTGGTCAGATACGCAGTATTTT.

This chain connects TRBV28 to TRBJ1-1; weak D call: TRBD1 (5 bases). The CDR3 runs to 12 residues. The V gene's germline CDR1 is MDHEN and CDR2 SYDVKM. Trimming took off 8 bases at V and 3 bases at J, with 10 bases between the two ends. The DNA of the CDR3 is TGTGCCAGCCTCCGGGGGTACACTGAAGCTTTCTTT. As protein: CASLRGYTEAFF.

This clone appeared a few times. The rearrangement links TRBV28 to TRBJ2-7; maybe TRBD2 (6 bases). Germline lookup yields CDR1 MDHEN and CDR2 SYDVKM. The CDR3 spans 15 residues. Trimming removed 5 bases from V and 7 bases from J, with 21 bases in between. This CDR3 reads CASSPRLVPSWEQYF. For the CDR3, the DNA is TGTGCCAGCAGTCCGAGACTAGTACCCTCTTGGGAGCAGTACTTC. The full variable domain, in which reference TRBV28 and TRBJ2-7 provide the parts outside the CDR3, is DVKVTQSSRYLVKRTGEKVFLECVQDMDHENMFWYRQDPGLGLRLIYFSYDVKMKEKGDIPEGYSVSREKKERFSLILESASTNQTSMYLCASSPRLVPSWEQYFGPGTRLTVT.

The rearrangement uses TRBV6-1 and TRBJ1-5; a weak D match, TRBD1 (6 bases). The V end lost 6 bases, the J end lost 1 base, and 10 bases lay between the germline ends. The CDR3 loop spans 14 amino acids. Germline CDR1 reads MNHNS; CDR2 reads SASEGT. CDR3 sequence (DNA): TGTGCCAGCAGAGGGGGGGGGAGCAATCAGCCCCAGCATTTT. This gives the protein CASRGGGSNQPQHF.

This chain links TRBV5-1 with TRBJ1-2; D possibly corresponds to TRBD1 (5 bases). Germline CDR1 and CDR2: SGHRS and YFSETQ. Trimming took 4 bases from V and 7 from J, leaving 17 bases between them. The CDR3 length is 14 residues. The CDR3 bases are TGCGCCAGCAGCCCGGACAATAACCTTCGTGGCTACACCTTC. This codes for CASSPDNNLRGYTF.

This chain links TRBV7-2 with TRBJ1-3; no reliable D call. Germline V gene data show CDR1 as SGHTA and CDR2 as FQGNSA. This CDR3 is 15 amino acids long. Trimming pared 0 bases from V and 3 bases from J, leaving 9 bases between. CDR3 loop: CASSLARSGGNTIYF. In nucleotides, the CDR3 is TGTGCCAGCAGCTTAGCAAGGAGTGGTGGAAACACCATATATTTT.

V gene TRBV7-9 combines with J gene TRBJ2-5; the D gene is possibly TRBD2 (6 bases). This CDR3 contains 15 residues. V lost 6 bases and J 4 bases, leaving 18 bases between the germline ends. Germline V gives CDR1 SEHNR, CDR2 FQNEAQ (reference sequence). CDR3 nucleotides: TGTGCCAGCAGTCCCGGGCGGGGAGGTTTAGAGACCCAGTACTTC. Translated: CASSPGRGGLETQYF.

The chain joins TRBV7-3 to TRBJ2-1; TRBD2 is a possible D gene (6 bases). The V end lost 5 bases, the J end lost 6 bases, and 11 bases lay between the germline ends. Germline V lookup: CDR1 SGHTA, CDR2 FQGTGA. There are 13 residues in the CDR3. The CDR3 spells CASSPGLVNEQFF. DNA of the CDR3: TGTGCCAGCAGCCCGGGACTCGTCAATGAGCAGTTCTTC.

V gene TRBV28 combines with J gene TRBJ2-6, with D possibly matching TRBD2 (5 bases). The CDR3 runs 14 residues. V shed 4 bases and J shed 2 bases, with 6 bases lying between them. The germline V gene encodes CDR1 MDHEN and CDR2 SYDVKM. CDR3 nucleotides: TGTGCCAGCAGTTCCGGGGCTGGGGCCAACGTCCTGACTTTC. This translates into CASSSGAGANVLTF.

The CDR3 loop reads CASSSRLVTSGFRAYEQYF. The CDR3 DNA reads as TGTGCCAGCAGCTCCCGCCTCGTGACTAGCGGGTTTCGGGCCTACGAGCAGTACTTC. V gene TRBV28 combines with J gene TRBJ2-7; 10 nucleotides align to TRBD2. The CDR3 consists of 19 residues. With V trimmed by 6 bases and J by 2 bases, 19 bases remained unmatched. The germline V gene has CDR1 MDHEN and CDR2 SYDVKM.

This chain links TRBV18 with TRBJ2-2; 8 bases match TRBD2. The V and J ends lost 3 bases and 4 bases, in that order; junction bases with no gene match: 4. The CDR3 spans 15 residues. Germline CDR1 and CDR2: KGHSH and LQKENI. As DNA, the CDR3 is TGTGCCAGCTCACCTTTAGCGGGACCCACCGGGGAGCTGTTTTTT. As protein: CASSPLAGPTGELFF.